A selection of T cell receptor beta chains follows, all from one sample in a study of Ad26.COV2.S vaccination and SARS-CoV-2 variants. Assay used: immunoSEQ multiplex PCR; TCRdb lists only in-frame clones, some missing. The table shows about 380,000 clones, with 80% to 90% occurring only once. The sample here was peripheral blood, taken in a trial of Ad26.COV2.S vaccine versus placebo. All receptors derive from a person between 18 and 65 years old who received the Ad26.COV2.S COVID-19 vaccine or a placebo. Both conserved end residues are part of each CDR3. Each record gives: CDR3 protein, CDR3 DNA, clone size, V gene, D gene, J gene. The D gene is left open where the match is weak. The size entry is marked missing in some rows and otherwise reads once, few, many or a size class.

CDR3 protein: CASSLAFRNTEAFF; CDR3 DNA: TGTGCCAGCAGCTTAGCCTTTAGGAACACTGAAGCTTTCTTT; clone size: .; V gene: TRBV7-9; D gene: .; J gene: TRBJ1-1
CDR3 protein: CASITGPATNEKLFF; CDR3 DNA: TGTGCCAGCATCACGGGACCCGCAACTAATGAAAAACTGTTTTTT; clone size: .; V gene: TRBV6-5; D gene: .; J gene: TRBJ1-4
CDR3 protein: CASSPRGVSYEQYF; CDR3 DNA: TGTGCCAGCAGCCCCCGCGGGGTGTCCTACGAGCAGTACTTC; clone size: .; V gene: TRBV3-1/TRBV3-2; D gene: .; J gene: TRBJ2-7
CDR3 protein: CASSLLPRAENIQYF; CDR3 DNA: TGCGCCAGCAGCTTGCTTCCCAGGGCCGAAAACATTCAGTACTTC; clone size: .; V gene: TRBV5-1; D gene: .; J gene: TRBJ2-4
CDR3 protein: CASSLTGRGEKLFF; CDR3 DNA: TGCGCCAGCAGCTTGACGGGTAGAGGGGAAAAACTGTTTTTT; clone size: .; V gene: TRBV5-1; D gene: .; J gene: TRBJ1-4
CDR3 protein: CASSESGRTDTQYF; CDR3 DNA: TGTGCCAGCAGTGAATCTGGGCGCACAGATACGCAGTATTTT; clone size: .; V gene: TRBV2; D gene: .; J gene: TRBJ2-3
CDR3 protein: CASSERGYYEQYF; CDR3 DNA: TGTGCCAGCAGTGAGAGGGGGTACTACGAGCAGTACTTC; clone size: .; V gene: TRBV6-1; D gene: .; J gene: TRBJ2-7
CDR3 protein: CASSSLVTGNTGELFF; CDR3 DNA: TGTGCCAGCAGCTCCCTAGTGACAGGGAACACCGGGGAGCTGTTTTTT; clone size: .; V gene: TRBV5-4; D gene: .; J gene: TRBJ2-2
CDR3 protein: CASSPRGVEANVLTF; CDR3 DNA: TGTGCCAGCAGCCCGAGGGGTGTTGAGGCCAACGTCCTGACTTTC; clone size: .; V gene: TRBV2; D gene: .; J gene: TRBJ2-6
CDR3 protein: CASSPWTALGPQHF; CDR3 DNA: TGTGCCAGCAGCCCTTGGACCGCCTTGGGGCCCCAGCATTTT; clone size: .; V gene: TRBV7-2; D gene: .; J gene: TRBJ1-5
CDR3 protein: CASSVGQRSGNTIYF; CDR3 DNA: TGTGCCAGCAGCGTAGGACAGCGTTCTGGAAACACCATATATTTT; clone size: .; V gene: TRBV9; D gene: .; J gene: TRBJ1-3
CDR3 protein: CASGGGDPRGYEQYF; CDR3 DNA: TGTGCCTCCGGCGGGGGGGATCCGCGGGGCTACGAGCAGTACTTC; clone size: .; V gene: TRBV7-2; D gene: TRBD2; J gene: TRBJ2-7
CDR3 protein: CASSIGAGVSYEQYF; CDR3 DNA: TGTGCCAGTAGTATCGGAGCCGGGGTCTCCTACGAGCAGTACTTC; clone size: .; V gene: TRBV19; D gene: .; J gene: TRBJ2-7
CDR3 protein: CASSPYSDALEQYF; CDR3 DNA: TGTGCCAGCAGCCCGTATTCGGACGCCCTCGAGCAGTACTTC; clone size: few; V gene: TRBV7-9; D gene: .; J gene: TRBJ2-7
CDR3 protein: CASSVGGSHSTDTQYF; CDR3 DNA: TGTGCCAGCAGCGTAGGGGGGTCCCATAGCACAGATACGCAGTATTTT; clone size: .; V gene: TRBV9; D gene: .; J gene: TRBJ2-3
CDR3 protein: CASSLSVNTEAFF; CDR3 DNA: TGTGCCAGCAGCTTATCGGTGAACACTGAAGCTTTCTTT; clone size: .; V gene: TRBV7-3; D gene: .; J gene: TRBJ1-1
CDR3 protein: CASRTEYGELFF; CDR3 DNA: TGTGCCAGCAGAACTGAATACGGGGAGCTGTTTTTT; clone size: .; V gene: TRBV7-3; D gene: .; J gene: TRBJ2-2
CDR3 protein: CASSRTHATGELFF; CDR3 DNA: TGCGCCAGCAGTCGAACCCACGCTACCGGGGAGCTGTTTTTT; clone size: few; V gene: TRBV4-1; D gene: .; J gene: TRBJ2-2
CDR3 protein: CASSLISPPREQYF; CDR3 DNA: TGTGCCAGCAGCTTAATTAGCCCCCCCCGGGAGCAGTACTTC; clone size: .; V gene: TRBV11-3; D gene: .; J gene: TRBJ2-7
CDR3 protein: CASSSTPDRGPQYF; CDR3 DNA: TGTGCCAGCAGCTCCACCCCCGACAGGGGGCCCCAGTACTTC; clone size: .; V gene: TRBV7-9; D gene: TRBD1; J gene: TRBJ2-5
CDR3 protein: CASRTTLTDTQYF; CDR3 DNA: TGTGCCAGCAGAACGACACTTACAGATACGCAGTATTTT; clone size: .; V gene: TRBV27; D gene: .; J gene: TRBJ2-3
CDR3 protein: CASSSGPGEAFF; CDR3 DNA: TGTGCCAGCAGCTCCGGCCCTGGGGAAGCTTTCTTT; clone size: .; V gene: TRBV7-6; D gene: .; J gene: TRBJ1-1
CDR3 protein: CASKDRDFSPLHF; CDR3 DNA: TGTGCCAGCAAGGACAGGGATTTTTCACCCCTCCACTTT; clone size: .; V gene: TRBV2; D gene: TRBD1; J gene: TRBJ1-6
CDR3 protein: CASSQGPTGGGYEQYF; CDR3 DNA: TGTGCCAGCAGCCAGGGTCCGACAGGGGGGGGGTACGAGCAGTACTTC; clone size: .; V gene: TRBV3-1/TRBV3-2; D gene: TRBD1; J gene: TRBJ2-7
CDR3 protein: CASSLSYEGGLSGNTIYF; CDR3 DNA: TGTGCCAGCAGCTTAAGTTATGAAGGGGGGCTCTCTGGAAACACCATATATTTT; clone size: .; V gene: TRBV7-9; D gene: .; J gene: TRBJ1-3
CDR3 protein: CASSQGLGSYNEQFF; CDR3 DNA: TGCGCCAGCAGCCAAGGACTGGGCTCCTACAATGAGCAGTTCTTC; clone size: many; V gene: TRBV4-1; D gene: .; J gene: TRBJ2-1
CDR3 protein: CASSPGSRHSNQPQHF; CDR3 DNA: TGCGCCAGCAGCCCCGGGTCACGACATAGCAATCAGCCCCAGCATTTT; clone size: few; V gene: TRBV5-1; D gene: .; J gene: TRBJ1-5
CDR3 protein: CASSTGGGGNTEAFF; CDR3 DNA: TGTGCCAGCAGCACCGGAGGGGGGGGGAACACTGAAGCTTTCTTT; clone size: .; V gene: TRBV11-2; D gene: .; J gene: TRBJ1-1
CDR3 protein: CASSFPRQGDYGYTF; CDR3 DNA: TGTGCCAGCAGCTTCCCGAGACAGGGAGACTATGGCTACACCTTC; clone size: .; V gene: TRBV7-2; D gene: TRBD1; J gene: TRBJ1-2
CDR3 protein: CASSLGGLRPGELFF; CDR3 DNA: TGTGCCAGCAGCTTAGGTGGATTGCGACCCGGGGAGCTGTTTTTT; clone size: .; V gene: TRBV11-3; D gene: .; J gene: TRBJ2-2
CDR3 protein: CASSIGETEAFF; CDR3 DNA: TGTGCCAGTAGTATCGGGGAAACTGAAGCTTTCTTT; clone size: .; V gene: TRBV19; D gene: .; J gene: TRBJ1-1
CDR3 protein: CASSPMGGPHNYGYTF; CDR3 DNA: TGTGCCAGCAGCCCGATGGGCGGACCCCATAACTATGGCTACACCTTC; clone size: once; V gene: TRBV5-4; D gene: .; J gene: TRBJ1-2
CDR3 protein: CASSPRDRGNWELFF; CDR3 DNA: TGTGCCAGCAGCCCGAGGGACAGGGGCAATTGGGAGCTGTTTTTT; clone size: few; V gene: TRBV5-4; D gene: TRBD1; J gene: TRBJ2-2
CDR3 protein: CSVTTYSSYEQYF; CDR3 DNA: TGCAGCGTCACGACTTATAGCTCCTACGAGCAGTACTTC; clone size: .; V gene: TRBV29-1; D gene: .; J gene: TRBJ2-7
CDR3 protein: CASSGTSSYNEQFF; CDR3 DNA: TGTGCCAGCAGCGGCACATCCTCCTACAATGAGCAGTTCTTC; clone size: once; V gene: TRBV9; D gene: .; J gene: TRBJ2-1
CDR3 protein: CASSYGWDRPTGELFF; CDR3 DNA: TGTGCCAGCAGTTACGGTTGGGACAGGCCCACCGGGGAGCTGTTTTTT; clone size: .; V gene: TRBV6-5; D gene: TRBD1; J gene: TRBJ2-2
CDR3 protein: CASSQEWGASGAQTQYF; CDR3 DNA: TGCGCCAGCAGCCAAGAATGGGGGGCTAGCGGGGCTCAGACCCAGTACTTC; clone size: many; V gene: TRBV4-1; D gene: TRBD2; J gene: TRBJ2-5
CDR3 protein: CASSRTETYEQYF; CDR3 DNA: TGTGCCAGCAGCCGGACAGAAACCTACGAGCAGTACTTC; clone size: .; V gene: TRBV5-4; D gene: .; J gene: TRBJ2-7
CDR3 protein: CASSSVGRGGYTF; CDR3 DNA: TGTGCCAGCAGTTCCGTGGGGAGGGGTGGCTACACCTTC; clone size: .; V gene: TRBV6-5; D gene: .; J gene: TRBJ1-2
CDR3 protein: CASSLSSTSTDTQYF; CDR3 DNA: TGCGCCAGCAGCTTAAGCAGCACTAGCACAGATACGCAGTATTTT; clone size: .; V gene: TRBV5-1; D gene: .; J gene: TRBJ2-3
CDR3 protein: CASSPGALSEAFF; CDR3 DNA: TGTGCCAGCTCACCGGGCGCTCTCTCTGAAGCTTTCTTT; clone size: .; V gene: TRBV18; D gene: .; J gene: TRBJ1-1
CDR3 protein: CASSHGTRDQNTGELFF; CDR3 DNA: TGTGCCAGCAGCCATGGGACTCGGGACCAAAACACCGGGGAGCTGTTTTTT; clone size: .; V gene: TRBV9; D gene: .; J gene: TRBJ2-2
CDR3 protein: CASSLVQLSGANVLTF; CDR3 DNA: TGTGCCAGCAGTTTAGTACAGCTCTCTGGGGCCAACGTCCTGACTTTC; clone size: .; V gene: TRBV6-2/TRBV6-3; D gene: .; J gene: TRBJ2-6